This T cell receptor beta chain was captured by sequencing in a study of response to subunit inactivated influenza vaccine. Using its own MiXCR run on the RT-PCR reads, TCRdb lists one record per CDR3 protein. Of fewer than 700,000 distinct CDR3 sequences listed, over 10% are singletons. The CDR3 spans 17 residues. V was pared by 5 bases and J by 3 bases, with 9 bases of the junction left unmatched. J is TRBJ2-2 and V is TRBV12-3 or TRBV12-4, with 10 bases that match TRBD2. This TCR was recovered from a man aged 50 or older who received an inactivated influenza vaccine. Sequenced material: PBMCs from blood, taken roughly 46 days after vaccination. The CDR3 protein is CASSREQSGRDTGELFF. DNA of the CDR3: TGTGCCAGCAGTCGAGAACAAAGCGGGAGGGACACCGGGGAGCTGTTTTTT.